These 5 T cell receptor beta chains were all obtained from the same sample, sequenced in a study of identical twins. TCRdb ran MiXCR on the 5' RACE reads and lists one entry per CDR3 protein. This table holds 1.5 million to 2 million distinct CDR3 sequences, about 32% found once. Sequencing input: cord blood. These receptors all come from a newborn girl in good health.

The CDR3, as DNA: TGTGCCAGCAGCCCGCGGGACAGGGGGATAAACTATAATTCACCCCTCCACTTT. Its protein is CASSPRDRGINYNSPLHF. The rearrangement links TRBV12-3 or TRBV12-4 to TRBJ1-6; 11 nucleotides agree with TRBD1. The J segment lost 3 bases and the V segment lost 6 bases, leaving 10 bases of the junction unmatched. This CDR3 contains 18 residues.

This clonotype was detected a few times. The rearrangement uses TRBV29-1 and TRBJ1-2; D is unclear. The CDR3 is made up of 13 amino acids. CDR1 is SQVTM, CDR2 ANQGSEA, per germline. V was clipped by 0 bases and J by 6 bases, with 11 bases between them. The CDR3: CSVEDRSGHGYTF. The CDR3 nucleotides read TGCAGCGTTGAAGATAGGAGTGGGCATGGCTACACCTTC.

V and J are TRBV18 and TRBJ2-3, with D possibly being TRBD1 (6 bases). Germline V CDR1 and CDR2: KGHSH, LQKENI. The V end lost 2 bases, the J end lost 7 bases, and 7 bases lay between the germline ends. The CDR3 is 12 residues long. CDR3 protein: CASSPRGNTQYF. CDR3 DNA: TGTGCCAGCTCACCAAGGGGGAATACGCAGTATTTT.

The CDR3, as DNA: TGCGCCAGCAGCCAAAAAGCTTCCTACGAGCAGTACTTC. The encoded protein is CASSQKASYEQYF. V and J are TRBV4-1 and TRBJ2-7, with D hard to call. The germline V and J ends were trimmed by 2 bases and 1 base, with 6 bases remaining between them. The CDR3 sequence is 13 residues long. Germline loops: CDR1 MGHRA, CDR2 YSYEKL.

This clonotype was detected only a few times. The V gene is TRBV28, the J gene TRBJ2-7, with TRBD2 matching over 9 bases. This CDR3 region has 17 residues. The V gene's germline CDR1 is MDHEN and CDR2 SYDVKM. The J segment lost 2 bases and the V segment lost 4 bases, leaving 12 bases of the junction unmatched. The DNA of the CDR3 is TGTGCCAGCAGTTCCGGGTCACTAGCGGGCGTCACCTACGAGCAGTACTTC. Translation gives CASSSGSLAGVTYEQYF.